This T cell receptor (beta chain) was documented in a study of OX40 agonist ivuxolimab in advanced cancers. About the study: A history of anti-PD-1, anti-PD-L1 or anti-CTLA-4 therapy was acceptable, and about 37% had some.

As regards this clone: Its antigen is not known.

People who had autoimmune disease history or systemic immunosuppression were excluded. Study observations and caveats: Low normalized T-cell clonal expansion was also seen in some nonresponders. CD8+ T cells averaged more expanded clones than CD4+.

V was clipped by 0 bases and J by 4 bases; unmatched bases: 6. The CDR3 length is 17 residues. Germline V CDR1 and CDR2: SGDLS, YYNGEE. TCRdb's copy holds only in-frame clones and misses some; the assay was immunoSEQ multiplex PCR. The profile shows 50,000 to 75,000 clones, around 90% of them singletons. The rearrangement uses TRBV9 and TRBJ2-3; TRBD2 matches 12 bases. Sequencing used CD4+ or CD8+ T cells sorted from blood, obtained in a trial of the OX40 agonist ivuxolimab. This TCR was sampled from an adult with an advanced solid tumor such as melanoma, head and neck, liver or kidney cancer. CDR3 in DNA: TGTGCCAGCAGCGTAGGGCTAGCGGGAGGGGTAGCAGATACGCAGTATTTT. It encodes CASSVGLAGGVADTQYF.